This T cell receptor (beta chain) stems from a study of cytomegalovirus exposure and HLA in healthy donors. Findings and caveats of the study: Reported performance of the classifier showed diagnosis of cytomegalovirus status with high specificity and sensitivity.

Note on this clone: What it recognizes is unknown.

With 60 Vbeta and 13 Jbeta primers, the PCR was carried out. TCRdb's copy holds only in-frame clones and misses some; the assay was immunoSEQ multiplex PCR. The repertoire consists of roughly 140,000 clones, with nearly 80% occurring once and the leading ten covering 1.5% to 2%. The CDR3 has 17 residues. Germline-derived CDR1 and CDR2 are MDHEN and SYDVKM. The V and J ends lost 1 base and 5 bases, in that order; junction bases with no gene match: 12. The rearrangement joins TRBV28 to TRBJ1-1; 8 positions agree with TRBD1. Source material: PBMCs. The TCR sequence derives from a woman under 40 in good health and CMV-seronegative. The CDR3 here is CASSLLGPGTGGTEAFF. CDR3 DNA: TGTGCCAGCAGTTTATTAGGTCCCGGGACAGGTGGAACTGAAGCTTTCTTT.